This T cell receptor beta chain was documented in a study of blood T cell repertoires in COVID-19 (dated by TCRdb to the early 2020s). A note on the overall study: Samples from collaborators originated in the United States, Italy and Spain and spanned both the acute and convalescent phases of COVID-19. The prospective study material was composed of cDNA or gDNA derived from T cells, B-cell-depleted T cells, or PBMCs. The dataset comprised deeply sampled blood TCRbeta repertoires from subjects exposed to, actively infected with, or recovered from COVID-19. The repertoires were made available in a free public database intended to serve as a resource for research on the immune response to SARS-CoV-2. The samples were drawn from the first 160 participants of the ongoing ImmuneRACE study and from about 1,200 subjects provided by 6 global collaborators. A de-identified subject ID, COVID-19 status, age in years and sex were almost always included in the sample metadata. Where available, HLA class I and class II types were taken from metadata supplied by the sample provider and were not determined by assay-based typing. Paper-wide results and their limitations: How much clinical and demographic metadata was included differed by source and by participant, and the metadata was provided uncurated.

Germline trimming amounts to 3 bases on V and 6 bases on J, with 4 as the count of junction bases outside the gene matches. The CDR3, cysteine through phenylalanine, is 13 amino acids long. The CDR3 DNA has 39 bases and is translated from base 1. The germline V gene (reference sequence) specifies LNHDA as CDR1 and SQIVND as CDR2. This clone has only one observation. No antigen is known for it. Qualities for individual bases were not recorded, and no much larger clone is one base off. TCRbeta CDR3 regions were amplified from genomic DNA by means of the immunoSEQ Assay, a bias-controlled multiplex PCR. The published analysis was carried out like this. The number of nucleated cells in each sample was estimated from the amplification of reference gene primers within the assay. To quantify the absolute abundance of each unique TCRbeta CDR3 rearrangement, sequence reads were collapsed and filtered. Productive Simpson clonality was computed per sample as the square root of Simpson's diversity index over productive rearrangements. Sourced from immuneACCESS, this table was stored by TCRdb with only in-frame sequences that have V and J called. A share of the clones is absent; for the studies checked, an unresolved V gene accounts for under half, and the remainder has no known explanation. V and J calls and clone size are copied from that table; D and trimming were computed from the DNA. This sample has fewer than 300,000 clones in its table, and under 90% of those were observed once. Together, the top ten hold approximately 9% of the sample.

Another Seattle source contributed samples from volunteer blood donors who had recovered from COVID-19. Whole blood was collected in K2EDTA tubes by collaborating institutions according to the institutions' own protocols. For TCRbeta analysis, collaborator samples were shipped as frozen whole blood, as isolated PBMCs, or as DNA extracted from either sample type. Sequencing used peripheral blood. The source of this sequence is a woman between 50 and 59 years old who had recovered from COVID-19. In this chain, TRBV19 is recombined with TRBJ1-1; 7 central nucleotides agree with TRBD1. The CDR3 has the sequence CASSIRQGAEAFF. The DNA is as follows: TGTGCCAGTAGTATTCGGCAGGGGGCTGAAGCTTTCTTT. Supplemented by the reference TRBV19 and TRBJ1-1 proteins around the CDR3, the complete variable domain is DGGITQSPKYLFRKEGQNVTLSCEQNLNHDAMYWYRQDPGQGLRLIYYSQIVNDFQKGDIAEGYSVSREKKESFPLTVTSAQKNPTAFYLCASSIRQGAEAFFGQGTRLTVV.